What follows are 18 T cell receptor beta chains derived from one specimen sequenced in a study of PD-1 blockade in classical Hodgkin lymphoma. Each patient relapsed following autologous stem cell transplantation, and prior brentuximab vedotin exposure differed. TCRdb's copy holds only in-frame clones and misses some; the assay was immunoSEQ multiplex PCR. Altogether 15,000 to 20,000 clones are present, 75% to 90% being singletons, with the ten largest covering 24%. The material was peripheral blood mononuclear cells (PBMCs), obtained at baseline. Receptors were obtained from a human donor with classical Hodgkin lymphoma.

This clone was seen a handful of times. The chain joins TRBV11-2 to TRBJ1-1, with 7 nucleotides matching TRBD1. With 5 bases clipped from V and 0 bases from J, the junction kept 3 bases outside the gene matches. CDR3 length: 14 amino acids. Per the germline V gene, CDR1 is SGHAT and CDR2 is FQNNGV. The CDR3 DNA reads as TGTGCCAGCAGCCCGGACAGGCTGAACACTGAAGCTTTCTTT. Amino acids: CASSPDRLNTEAFF. Based on the CDR3 plus reference TRBV11-2 and TRBJ1-1, the full variable domain is EAGVAQSPRYKIIEKRQSVAFWCNPISGHATLYWYQQILGQGPKLLIQFQNNGVVDDSQLPKDRFSAERLKGVDSTLKIQPAKLEDSAVYLCASSPDRLNTEAFFGQGTRLTVV.

The chain is built from TRBV4-1 and TRBJ2-5; D is ambiguous. The CDR3 extends over 14 amino acids. V was trimmed by 3 bases and J by 2 bases, leaving 10 bases between them. The V gene's germline CDR1 is MGHRA and CDR2 YSYEKL. Here the CDR3 DNA reads TGCGCCAGCAGCCAGGTCCCTACACAAGAGACCCAGTACTTC. Its protein product is CASSQVPTQETQYF.

The V and J genes are TRBV5-1 and TRBJ2-7; 7 bases are a match to TRBD1. This CDR3 contains 13 residues. Looked up from germline, CDR1 is SGHRS and CDR2 is YFSETQ. V lost 6 bases to trimming and J lost 1 base; unmatched junction nucleotides: 4. The CDR3 coding sequence is TGCGCCAGCACCTCGGGACAGTCCTACGAGCAGTACTTC. This codes for CASTSGQSYEQYF.

V gene TRBV5-1 combines with J gene TRBJ1-1; D is uncertain. This CDR3 has 13 amino acids. Germline V gene data show CDR1 as SGHRS and CDR2 as YFSETQ. With 5 bases removed from V and 0 bases from J, the gap between germline ends came to 8 bases. The CDR3 spells CASRATLNTEAFF. CDR3 sequence (DNA): TGCGCCAGCAGGGCTACCTTGAACACTGAAGCTTTCTTT.

The V gene is TRBV6-1, the J gene TRBJ1-2; TRBD1 matches at 7 bases. Germline CDR1 reads MNHNS; CDR2 reads SASEGT. The V segment lost 6 bases and the J segment 8 bases; nucleotides outside the gene matches: 3. CDR3 size: 11 residues. CDR3 region: CASSLGQGYTF. Written as DNA, the CDR3 is TGTGCCAGCAGCCTGGGACAGGGCTACACCTTC.

V gene TRBV5-6 combines with J gene TRBJ2-2, with 9 bases lining up with TRBD2. The CDR3 length is 16 residues. Germline V CDR1 and CDR2: SGHDT, YYEEEE. V lost 5 bases to trimming and J lost 0 bases; unmatched junction nucleotides: 5. CDR3 bases: TGTGCCAGCAGTGGGCGGGAGGGCCCGAACACCGGGGAGCTGTTTTTT. Protein product: CASSGREGPNTGELFF.

The chain has TRBV6-6 and TRBJ1-3; the D is unclear. V shed 2 bases and J shed 3 bases, with 5 bases lying between them. CDR3 length: 13 residues. Germline V gene sequence: CDR1 MNHNY, CDR2 SVGAGI (reference sequence). The CDR3 region has the DNA TGTGCCAGCAGTTACGGAGGTGGAAACACCATATATTTT. It translates to CASSYGGGNTIYF.

This sequence joins TRBV28 and TRBJ2-7, with 13 bases identical to TRBD2. The CDR3 is 16 residues long. The V gene's germline CDR1 is MDHEN and CDR2 SYDVKM. Trimming cost V 2 bases and J 4 bases; bases outside gene matches: 5. The CDR3 region has the DNA TGTGCCAGCAGTTTAAGGAGGACTAGCGGGAGTTACGAGCAGTACTTC. It is translated as CASSLRRTSGSYEQYF.

The chain couples TRBV25-1 to TRBJ2-2; tentatively, D is TRBD1 (6 bases). Looked up from germline, CDR1 is MGHDK and CDR2 is SYGVNS. The CDR3 is 14 residues long. V lost 4 bases and J 5 bases, leaving 11 bases between the germline ends. CDR3 coding DNA: TGTGCCAGCAGTGGCCAGGGGTGGACCGGGGAGCTGTTTTTT. It codes for CASSGQGWTGELFF.

The rearrangement links TRBV10-2 to TRBJ1-1; no firm D call. The CDR3 spans 13 residues. Trimming pared 7 bases from V and 4 bases from J, leaving 13 bases between. Germline V CDR1 and CDR2: WSHSY, SAAADI. DNA for the CDR3: TGCGCCAGCACTCACGGCCCGGGCACTGAAGCTTTCTTT. This encodes CASTHGPGTEAFF.

The chain joins TRBV5-1 to TRBJ2-7; TRBD1 agrees at 8 bases. CDR1 and CDR2 (germline): SGHRS, YFSETQ. The CDR3 consists of 14 residues. The trim removed 4 bases at V and 5 bases at J, leaving 8 bases unmatched. The CDR3 is CASSGRTGSHEQYF. The CDR3 DNA reads TGCGCCAGCAGCGGGAGGACAGGGAGCCACGAGCAGTACTTC.

This chain joins TRBV19 and TRBJ1-3; D is ambiguous. This CDR3 comprises 16 residues. Trimming removed 5 bases from V and 2 bases from J, with 16 bases in between. Germline assignment: CDR1 LNHDA and CDR2 SQIVND (reference sequence). The CDR3 is CASSSGRGETGNTIYF. CDR3 DNA: TGTGCCAGTAGTTCTGGACGTGGGGAAACTGGAAACACCATATATTTT.

V usage is TRBV19 and J usage is TRBJ1-1; TRBD1 matches 9 bases. V gave up 7 bases and J gave up 1 base; unmatched junction bases: 4. CDR1 is LNHDA, CDR2 SQIVND, per germline (reference sequence). This CDR3 is 14 amino acids long. The CDR3 DNA follows: TGTGCCAGTACCATACAGGGGGCGAACACTGAAGCTTTCTTT. This translates into CASTIQGANTEAFF.

This chain uses TRBV29-1 with TRBJ2-7, with TRBD2 matching over 8 bases. CDR1 SQVTM and CDR2 ANQGSEA come from the germline V gene. This CDR3 comprises 14 residues. Trimming cost V 4 bases and J 6 bases; bases outside gene matches: 11. CDR3 coding DNA: TGCAGCGTTGGGTTCGGTGCGGGAGGACTCGAGCAGTACTTC. This translates into CSVGFGAGGLEQYF.

The chain carries TRBV30 and TRBJ2-6; D is unclear. CDR3 size: 16 residues. The germline V and J ends were trimmed by 2 bases and 0 bases, with 11 bases remaining between them. CDR1 and CDR2 from the germline V gene are GTSNPN and SVGIG (reference sequence). The CDR3 here is CAWSRVVSSGANVLTF. CDR3 sequence (DNA): TGTGCCTGGAGTCGGGTTGTTAGCTCTGGGGCCAACGTCCTGACTTTC.

A remark on this clone: This sample includes further DNA sequences coding for the same CDR3. The CDR3 DNA is TGTGCCAGCAGCGAATTACAGGGTCTCGGCTATGGCTACACCTTC. Translated, it gives CASSELQGLGYGYTF. The chain employs TRBV5-6 and TRBJ1-2; D perhaps matches TRBD1 (6 bases). The CDR3 contains 15 residues. Germline CDR1 is SGHDT and CDR2 is YYEEEE. V was shortened by 4 bases and J by 4 bases, with 17 bases between the two germline ends.

In this sample, this clone turned up a few times. The rearrangement links TRBV9 to TRBJ1-1, with D unclear. The V end was cut by 4 bases, the J end by 1 base, with 8 bases between. The CDR3 contains 13 residues. Germline loops: CDR1 SGDLS, CDR2 YYNGEE. The CDR3 is CASSTQGNTEAFF. CDR3 coding DNA: TGTGCCAGCAGCACTCAAGGGAACACTGAAGCTTTCTTT.

The CDR3 reads CASVWTENTEAFF. Written as DNA, the CDR3 is TGTGCCAGCGTCTGGACGGAGAACACTGAAGCTTTCTTT. The chain uses TRBV7-2 and TRBJ1-1, with D unresolved. V lost 8 bases and J 1 base, leaving 11 bases between the germline ends. Germline V gene sequence: CDR1 SGHTA, CDR2 FQGNSA. CDR3 size: 13 residues.